The subject of this entry is one T cell receptor beta chain. V lost 0 bases to trimming and J lost 7 bases, with 13 bases between them. CDR1 SGHNT and CDR2 YYREEE come from the germline V gene (reference sequence). The CDR3 totals 14 residues. This entry is derived from a study of T cells in localized non-small cell lung cancer. Generated by immunoSEQ multiplex PCR, the TCRdb table keeps only in-frame clones and is missing some. The sample shows some 28,000 clones, 80% to 90% of them seen only once. The TCR was taken from a male donor at least 60 years old with stage I lung adenocarcinoma. The rearrangement links TRBV5-4 to TRBJ2-5; the D call may be TRBD1 or TRBD2 (6 bases each). This sample comprised peripheral blood, obtained before any cancer treatment. As DNA, the CDR3 is TGTGCCAGCAGCTTGGAGGGGGGTCTCGGGACCCAGTACTTC. This encodes CASSLEGGLGTQYF.